One sample yielded the 14 T cell receptor beta chains listed below, sequenced in a study of blood T cell repertoires in COVID-19. Assay used: immunoSEQ multiplex PCR; TCRdb lists only in-frame clones, some missing. The table shows approximately 120,000 clones, with around 83% occurring only once. The specimen sequenced was peripheral blood. The receptor source for this set is an elderly woman with COVID-19, enrolled during active disease.

This chain links TRBV18 with TRBJ2-5; weak D call: TRBD1 (5 bases). V lost 4 bases and J 5 bases, leaving 14 bases between the germline ends. CDR3 length equals 14 residues. Germline V gene sequence: CDR1 KGHSH, CDR2 LQKENI. The CDR3 sequence is CASSQMGQSETQYF. The DNA of the CDR3 is TGTGCCAGCTCACAAATGGGGCAGTCGGAGACCCAGTACTTC.

The rearrangement links TRBV4-3 to TRBJ2-3, with D tentatively TRBD2 (6 bases). Trimming took off 0 bases at V and 2 bases at J, with 15 bases between the two ends. Germline CDR1 reads LGHNA; CDR2 reads YSLEER. This CDR3 has 17 residues. This chain's CDR3 is CASSQELGGGPTDTQYF. DNA of the CDR3: TGCGCCAGCAGCCAAGAGTTGGGAGGCGGACCCACAGATACGCAGTATTTT.

The chain uses TRBV19 and TRBJ2-7, with TRBD2 matching over 11 bases. Trimming removed 5 bases from V and 4 bases from J; junction bases left unmatched: 4. The germline V gene encodes CDR1 LNHDA and CDR2 SQIVND (reference sequence). The length of the CDR3 is 14 residues. The CDR3 is CASSLGLAEYEQYF. In DNA, the CDR3 is TGTGCCAGTAGTCTGGGACTAGCGGAGTACGAGCAGTACTTC.

This rearrangement joins TRBV6-5 to TRBJ2-4; D gene ambiguous. The CDR3 is 11 amino acids. Germline V gives CDR1 MNHEY, CDR2 SVGAGI. Trimming stripped 6 bases from V and 6 bases from J, with 6 bases between. The CDR3 DNA reads TGTGCCAGCAGATTCAGAAACATTCAGTACTTC. Its translation: CASRFRNIQYF.

This clone was seen only once. The chain has TRBV6-5 and TRBJ2-3; D is unresolved. The V and J ends lost 5 bases and 4 bases respectively, with 10 bases between them. The CDR3 is 13 residues long. Germline assignment: CDR1 MNHEY and CDR2 SVGAGI. The CDR3 sequence: CASSPLSPDTQYF. CDR3 sequence (DNA): TGTGCCAGCAGTCCCTTATCCCCAGATACGCAGTATTTT.

The chain has TRBV11-1 and TRBJ1-1, with D tentatively TRBD1 (6 bases). CDR1 SGHAT and CDR2 FQDESV come from the germline V gene (reference sequence). Trimming removed 2 bases at V and 6 bases at J, with 13 bases between. CDR3 length: 14 amino acids. DNA of the CDR3: TGTGCCAGCAGCTTACAAGGGGCAGGGGCTGAAGCTTTCTTT. Amino acid sequence: CASSLQGAGAEAFF.

V usage is TRBV28 and J usage is TRBJ1-1; no clear D gene. Germline loops: CDR1 MDHEN, CDR2 SYDVKM. This CDR3 has 14 amino acids. V was trimmed by 5 bases and J by 6 bases, leaving 16 bases between them. In nucleotides, the CDR3 is TGTGCCAGCAGTCCGCCCCACAATGTCGCTGAAGCTTTCTTT. Translating it yields CASSPPHNVAEAFF.

This chain joins TRBV5-1 and TRBJ2-1; 9 bases are a match to TRBD2. This CDR3 comprises 16 residues. CDR1 and CDR2 (germline): SGHRS, YFSETQ. V shed 3 bases, J shed 4 bases, and the junction held 8 bases outside the gene matches. For the CDR3, the DNA is TGCGCCAGCAGCTACATTAGCGGGAGCTCGTACAATGAGCAGTTCTTC. Amino acid sequence: CASSYISGSSYNEQFF.

The gene calls are TRBV28 and TRBJ2-2; D might be TRBD2 (6 bases). Trimming left V 10 bases short and J 1 base short, with 13 bases between. The CDR3 has 14 residues. The germline CDR1 and CDR2 sequences are MDHEN and SYDVKM. The CDR3 coding sequence is TGTGCCACTCTAGGGCGGGGGAACACCGGGGAGCTGTTTTTT. This encodes CATLGRGNTGELFF.

The J gene is TRBJ1-2, the V gene TRBV3-1 (or the pseudogene TRBV3-2); D may be TRBD1 (5 bases). The germline V gene encodes CDR1 LGHDT and CDR2 YNNKEL (reference sequence). Deletions cut 6 bases from V and 8 bases from J, with 16 bases between. The CDR3 is 13 residues long. The CDR3 DNA is TGTGCCAGCAGTCATGCCAGGGAGGGGGGCTACACCTTC. As protein: CASSHAREGGYTF.

The chain links TRBV18 to TRBJ2-2; a possible D gene is TRBD2 (6 bases). V was pared by 2 bases and J by 3 bases, with 13 bases between. The CDR3 is 16 residues long. CDR1 and CDR2 from the germline V gene are KGHSH and LQKENI. CDR3 residues: CASSPFTGVDTGELFF. Here the CDR3 DNA reads TGTGCCAGCTCACCATTTACGGGAGTGGACACCGGGGAGCTGTTTTTT.

This clone was observed once. This rearrangement joins TRBV3-1 (or the pseudogene TRBV3-2) to TRBJ1-5; possible D gene TRBD1, 5 bases. From germline, CDR1 is LGHDT and CDR2 YNNKEL (reference sequence). The CDR3 covers 13 residues. V was shortened by 4 bases and J by 4 bases, with 8 bases between the two germline ends. This CDR3 reads CASSRQLNQPQHF. CDR3 DNA: TGTGCCAGCAGCCGACAGCTAAATCAGCCCCAGCATTTT.

The gene calls are TRBV7-2 and TRBJ2-1; TRBD2 matches at 8 bases. The germline gives CDR1 SGHTA, CDR2 FQGNSA. V dropped 3 bases and J dropped 5; count of bases not matched to a gene: 9. The CDR3 has 16 amino acids. As DNA, the CDR3 is TGTGCCAGCAGCTTTCCCCTAACGGGAGGGGACAATGAGCAGTTCTTC. It specifies CASSFPLTGGDNEQFF.

The chain combines TRBV28 with TRBJ2-7; TRBD2 matches at 7 bases. V lost 4 bases and J lost 5; bases outside the gene matches: 11. The germline CDR1 and CDR2 sequences are MDHEN and SYDVKM. CDR3 size: 15 residues. The CDR3 here is CASSSLGAGENEQYF. The CDR3 coding sequence is TGTGCCAGCAGTTCCCTAGGGGCGGGAGAGAACGAGCAGTACTTC.